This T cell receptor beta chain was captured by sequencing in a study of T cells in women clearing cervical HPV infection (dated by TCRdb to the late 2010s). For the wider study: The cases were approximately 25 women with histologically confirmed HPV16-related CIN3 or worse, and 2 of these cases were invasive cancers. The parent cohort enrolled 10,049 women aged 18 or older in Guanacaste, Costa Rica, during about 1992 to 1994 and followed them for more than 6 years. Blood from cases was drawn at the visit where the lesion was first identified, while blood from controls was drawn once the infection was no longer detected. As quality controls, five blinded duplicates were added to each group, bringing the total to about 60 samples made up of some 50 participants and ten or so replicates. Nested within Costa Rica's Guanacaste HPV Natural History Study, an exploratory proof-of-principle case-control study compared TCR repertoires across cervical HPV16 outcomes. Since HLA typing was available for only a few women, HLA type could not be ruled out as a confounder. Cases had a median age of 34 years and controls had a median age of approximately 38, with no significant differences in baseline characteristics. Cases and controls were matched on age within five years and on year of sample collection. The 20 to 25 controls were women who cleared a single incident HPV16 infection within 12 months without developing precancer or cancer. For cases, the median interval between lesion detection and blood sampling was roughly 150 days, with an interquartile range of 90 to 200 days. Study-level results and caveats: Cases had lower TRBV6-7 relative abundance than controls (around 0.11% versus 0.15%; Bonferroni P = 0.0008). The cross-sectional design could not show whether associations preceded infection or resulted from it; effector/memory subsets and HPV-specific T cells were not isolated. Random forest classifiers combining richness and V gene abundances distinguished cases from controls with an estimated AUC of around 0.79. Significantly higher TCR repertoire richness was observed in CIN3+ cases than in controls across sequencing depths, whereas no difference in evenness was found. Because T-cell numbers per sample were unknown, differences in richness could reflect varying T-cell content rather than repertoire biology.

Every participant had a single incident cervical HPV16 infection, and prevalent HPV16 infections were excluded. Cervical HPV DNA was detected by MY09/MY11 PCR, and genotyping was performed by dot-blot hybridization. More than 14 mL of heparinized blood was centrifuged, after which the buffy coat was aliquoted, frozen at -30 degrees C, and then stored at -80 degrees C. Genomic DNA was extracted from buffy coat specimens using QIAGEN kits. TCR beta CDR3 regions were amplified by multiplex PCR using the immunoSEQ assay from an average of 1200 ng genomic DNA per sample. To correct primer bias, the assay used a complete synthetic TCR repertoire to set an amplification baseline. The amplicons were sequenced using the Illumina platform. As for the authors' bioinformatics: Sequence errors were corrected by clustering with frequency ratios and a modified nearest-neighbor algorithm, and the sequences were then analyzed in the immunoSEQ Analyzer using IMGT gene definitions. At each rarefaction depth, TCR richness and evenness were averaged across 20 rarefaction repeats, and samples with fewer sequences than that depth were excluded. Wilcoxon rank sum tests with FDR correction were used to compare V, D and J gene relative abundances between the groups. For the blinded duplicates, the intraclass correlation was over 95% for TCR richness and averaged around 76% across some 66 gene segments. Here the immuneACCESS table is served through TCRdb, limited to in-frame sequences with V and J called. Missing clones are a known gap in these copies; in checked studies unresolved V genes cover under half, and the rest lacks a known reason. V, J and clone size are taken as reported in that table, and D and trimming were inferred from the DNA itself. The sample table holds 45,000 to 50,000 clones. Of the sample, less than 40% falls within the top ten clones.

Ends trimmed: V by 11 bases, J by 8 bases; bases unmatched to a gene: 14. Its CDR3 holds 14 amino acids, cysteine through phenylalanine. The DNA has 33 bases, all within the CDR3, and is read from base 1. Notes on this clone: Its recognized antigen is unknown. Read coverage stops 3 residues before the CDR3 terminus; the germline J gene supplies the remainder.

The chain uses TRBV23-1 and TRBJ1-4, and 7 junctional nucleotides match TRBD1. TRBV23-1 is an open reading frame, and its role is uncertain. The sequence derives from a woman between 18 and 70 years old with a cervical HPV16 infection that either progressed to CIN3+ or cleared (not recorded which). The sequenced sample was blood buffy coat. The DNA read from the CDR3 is TGCGCCGGGGTTAGACAGGGAGTTAGGGAAAAA. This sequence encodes CAGVRQGVREK. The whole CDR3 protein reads CAGVRQGVREKLFF.